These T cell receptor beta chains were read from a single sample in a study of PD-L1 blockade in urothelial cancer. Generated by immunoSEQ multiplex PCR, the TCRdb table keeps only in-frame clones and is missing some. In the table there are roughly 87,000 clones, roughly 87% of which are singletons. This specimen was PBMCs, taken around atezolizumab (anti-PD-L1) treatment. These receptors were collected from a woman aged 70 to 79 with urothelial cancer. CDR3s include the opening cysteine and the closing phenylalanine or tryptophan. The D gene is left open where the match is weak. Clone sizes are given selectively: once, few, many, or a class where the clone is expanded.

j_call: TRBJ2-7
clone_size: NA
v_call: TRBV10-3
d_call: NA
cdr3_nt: TGTGCCATCAGTGAGTCGAGGGACGAGCAGTACTTC
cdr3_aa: CAISESRDEQYF

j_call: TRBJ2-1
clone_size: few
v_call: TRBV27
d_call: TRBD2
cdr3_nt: TGTGCCAGCAGACTCAGGGCTAGCGGGGAGTCGGACGAACAGTTCTTC
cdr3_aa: CASRLRASGESDEQFF

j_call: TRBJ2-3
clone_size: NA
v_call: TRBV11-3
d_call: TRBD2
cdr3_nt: TGTGCCAGCAGCCGTGGACTAGCGGCCTCCACAGATACGCAGTATTTT
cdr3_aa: CASSRGLAASTDTQYF

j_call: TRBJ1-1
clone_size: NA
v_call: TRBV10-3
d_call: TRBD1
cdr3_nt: TGTGCCAACCGAGGACAGGCGGACTATATGAACACTGAAGCTTTCTTT
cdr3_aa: CANRGQADYMNTEAFF

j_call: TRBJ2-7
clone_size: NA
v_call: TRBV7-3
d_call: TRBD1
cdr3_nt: TGTGCCAGCAGCCCTTACGGGACAGAGGTTTACGAGCAGTACTTC
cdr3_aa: CASSPYGTEVYEQYF

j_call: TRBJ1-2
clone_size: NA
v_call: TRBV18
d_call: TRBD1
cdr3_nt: TGTGCCAGCTCACCGGGCCGGGACAGGGAGTCATATGTCGGCTACACCTTC
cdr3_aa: CASSPGRDRESYVGYTF

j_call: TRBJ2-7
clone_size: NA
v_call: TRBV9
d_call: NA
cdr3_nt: TGTGCCAGCAGCGCGAGCGGAGTAGCCGAGCAGTACTTC
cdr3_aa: CASSASGVAEQYF

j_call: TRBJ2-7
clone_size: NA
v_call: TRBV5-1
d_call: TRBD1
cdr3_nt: TGCGCCAGCAGCTTGGGTCCCACAGGGGTGTGGGTCGAGCAGTACTTC
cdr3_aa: CASSLGPTGVWVEQYF

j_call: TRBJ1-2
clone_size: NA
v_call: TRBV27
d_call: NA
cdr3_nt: TGTGCCAGCAGTTCACGTGGGACACTGTACTATGGCTACACCTTC
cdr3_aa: CASSSRGTLYYGYTF

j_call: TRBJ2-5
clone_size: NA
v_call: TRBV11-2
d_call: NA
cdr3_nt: TGTGCCAGCAGCTTACCCTACCAAGGGGCGGGGGAGACCCAGTACTTC
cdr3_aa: CASSLPYQGAGETQYF

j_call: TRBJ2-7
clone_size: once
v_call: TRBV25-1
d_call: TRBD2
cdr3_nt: TGTGCCAGCAGTGTACGGAGCGGGGTGGGGCACGAGCAGTACTTC
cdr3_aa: CASSVRSGVGHEQYF

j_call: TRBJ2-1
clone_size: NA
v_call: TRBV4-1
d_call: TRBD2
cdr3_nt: TGCGCCAGCAGCTATAAGACTAGCGCTTACTCCTACAATGAGCAGTTCTTC
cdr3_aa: CASSYKTSAYSYNEQFF

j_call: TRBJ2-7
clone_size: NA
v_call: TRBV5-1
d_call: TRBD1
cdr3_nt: TGCGCCAGCAAGCGGGGACAGGGCTACGAGCAGTACTTC
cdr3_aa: CASKRGQGYEQYF

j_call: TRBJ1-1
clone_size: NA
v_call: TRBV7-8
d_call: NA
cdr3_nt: TGTGCCAGCAGCCACGGGGAGGGGGACGTGCGGATGAACACTGAAGCTTTCTTT
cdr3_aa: CASSHGEGDVRMNTEAFF

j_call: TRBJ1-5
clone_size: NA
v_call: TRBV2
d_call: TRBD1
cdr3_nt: TGTGCCAGCAGTCGCACAGGGGGCAATCAGCCCCAGCATTTT
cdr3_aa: CASSRTGGNQPQHF

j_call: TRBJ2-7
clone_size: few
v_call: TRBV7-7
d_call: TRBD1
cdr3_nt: TGTGCCAGCAGCCCAGGACAGGGCTACGAGCAGTACTTC
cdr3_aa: CASSPGQGYEQYF

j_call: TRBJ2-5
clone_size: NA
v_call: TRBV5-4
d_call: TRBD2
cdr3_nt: TGTGCCAGCAGTTCAGCGGGGGGAAACCAAGAGACCCAGTACTTC
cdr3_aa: CASSSAGGNQETQYF

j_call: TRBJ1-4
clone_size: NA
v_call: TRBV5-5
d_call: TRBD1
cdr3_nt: TGTGCCAGCAGCTTCCCGGGACAGGGAAATGAAAAACTGTTTTTT
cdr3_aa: CASSFPGQGNEKLFF

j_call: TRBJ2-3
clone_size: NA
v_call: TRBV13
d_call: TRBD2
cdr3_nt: TGTGCCAGCAGCATACCCCCCTTAGCGGGGGACCAAGATACGCAGTATTTT
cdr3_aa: CASSIPPLAGDQDTQYF

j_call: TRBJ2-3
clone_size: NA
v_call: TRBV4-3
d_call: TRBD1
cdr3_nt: TGCGCCAGCAGCCCGAGACAGGGACCAGATACGCAGTATTTT
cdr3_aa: CASSPRQGPDTQYF

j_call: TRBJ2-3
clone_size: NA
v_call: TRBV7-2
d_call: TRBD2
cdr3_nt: TGTGCCAGCCTTCGTCGGGGGGGGCAGGGAGATACGCAGTATTTT
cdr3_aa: CASLRRGGQGDTQYF

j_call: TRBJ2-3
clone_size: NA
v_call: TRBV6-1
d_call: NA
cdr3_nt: TGTGCCAGCATCTTCGGGGGTAGCACAGATACGCAGTATTTT
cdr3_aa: CASIFGGSTDTQYF

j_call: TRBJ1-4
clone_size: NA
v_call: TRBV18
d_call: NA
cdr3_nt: TGTGCCAGCTCACCAGCGATCTACAGGGAAGGCGAAAAACTGTTTTTT
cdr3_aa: CASSPAIYREGEKLFF

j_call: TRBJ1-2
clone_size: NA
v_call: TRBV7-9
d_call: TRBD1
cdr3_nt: TGTGCCAGCAGCCCCCATAGGGGGACAGGGATGCAGTGGTCGTCTGGCTACACCTTC
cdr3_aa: CASSPHRGTGMQWSSGYTF

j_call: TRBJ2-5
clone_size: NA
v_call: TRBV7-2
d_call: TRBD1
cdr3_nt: TGTGCCAGCAGCGGCCCAGGGGGCCGGGAGACCCAGTACTTC
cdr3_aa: CASSGPGGRETQYF

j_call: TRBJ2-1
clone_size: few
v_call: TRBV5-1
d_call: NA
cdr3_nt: TGCGCCAGCAGGCAGGCTTCCGAAAATTGGAATGAGCAGTTCTTC
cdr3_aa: CASRQASENWNEQFF

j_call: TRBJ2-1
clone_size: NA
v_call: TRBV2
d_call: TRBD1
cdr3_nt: TGTGCCAGCAGTGAAAGGGATACAGGGGGCTTTGAGCAGTTCTTC
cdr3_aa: CASSERDTGGFEQFF

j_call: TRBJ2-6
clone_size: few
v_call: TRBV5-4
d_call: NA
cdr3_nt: TGTGCCAGCACCCCAGGGGTTTTGTCTGGGGCCAACGTCCTGACTTTC
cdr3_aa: CASTPGVLSGANVLTF

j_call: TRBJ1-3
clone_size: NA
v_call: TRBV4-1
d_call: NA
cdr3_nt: TGCGCCAGCAGCCAACCCACAGGGAATGCTTTTTCTGGAAACACCATATATTTT
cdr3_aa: CASSQPTGNAFSGNTIYF

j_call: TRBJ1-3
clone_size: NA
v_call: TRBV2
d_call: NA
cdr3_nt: TGTGCCAGCAGTGAAGCCCCACTGGAGGGTCCCTACACCATATATTTT
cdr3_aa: CASSEAPLEGPYTIYF

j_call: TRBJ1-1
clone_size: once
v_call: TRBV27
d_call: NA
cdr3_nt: TGTGCCAGCAGGCCAATACAGGGCCCCATGAACACTGAAGCTTTCTTT
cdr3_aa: CASRPIQGPMNTEAFF

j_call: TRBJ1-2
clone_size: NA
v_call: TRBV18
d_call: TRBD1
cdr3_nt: TGTGCCAGCTCACGAACCGGGACAGGGTATGGCTACACCTTC
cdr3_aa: CASSRTGTGYGYTF